The 21 T cell receptor beta chains below were found in one sample sequenced in a study of shared clonotypes between healthy human individuals (dated by TCRdb to about 2020). Library creation used the immunoSEQ multiplex PCR assay. In its TCRdb copy, this immuneACCESS table keeps in-frame sequences only and misses some clones. Where compared with another copy, unresolved V genes explain less than half of these, and the others have no known cause. Within this sample are about 1.1 million clones, with 70% to 80% of them counted one time only. In total, the top ten clones hold about 0.89% of the sample. Source material: memory CD4+ T cells from PBMCs. Explained via the paper, the cell subset or site label denotes: CD45RA-negative fraction. All receptors derive from a man aged 18 to 29 in good health. Some clones in this sample may be carry-over from other donors' samples.

DNA of the CDR3: TGTGCCAGCAGCCCCCAGTGGTCAGGGATGGGTGATGAGCAGTTCTTC. Its protein is CASSPQWSGMGDEQFF. This rearrangement joins TRBV9 to TRBJ2-1; D may be TRBD1 (5 bases). This CDR3 has 16 residues. Between the trimmed V and J ends, which lost 4 bases and 8 bases, there was a span of 22 bases. Germline CDR1 reads SGDLS; CDR2 reads YYNGEE.

With regard to this clone: Other nucleotide sequences from this sample produce the same CDR3. The gene calls are TRBV5-1 and TRBJ2-2, with D unresolved. This CDR3 is 14 amino acids long. V lost 0 bases, J lost 2 bases, and 5 bases lay in between. Per the germline V gene, CDR1 is SGHRS and CDR2 is YFSETQ. CDR3 in DNA: TGCGCCAGCAGCTTGGCGGCTAACACCGGGGAGCTGTTTTTT. Its translation is CASSLAANTGELFF.

The V gene is TRBV27, the J gene TRBJ2-6; unclear D gene. Trimming removed 8 bases at V and 4 bases at J, with 9 bases between. The CDR3 runs 13 residues. Germline CDR1 MNHEY, CDR2 SMNVEV (reference sequence). The CDR3 is CASWKTGANVLTF. In DNA, the CDR3 is TGTGCCAGCTGGAAGACGGGGGCCAACGTCCTGACTTTC.

The rearrangement joins TRBV6-6 to TRBJ1-4; no firm D call. From germline, CDR1 is MNHNY and CDR2 SVGAGI (reference sequence). The ends were cut back, 6 bases at V and 0 bases at J, with 8 bases in the middle. The CDR3 has 14 residues. CDR3 DNA: TGTGCCAGCAGAGCAAGACCAACTAATGAAAAACTGTTTTTT. Translating it yields CASRARPTNEKLFF.

The chain combines TRBV7-3 with TRBJ1-2; D unresolved. This CDR3 has 14 residues. Deletions cut 1 base from V and 2 bases from J, with 8 bases between. In germline, CDR1 is SGHTA, CDR2 FQGTGA. In DNA, the CDR3 is TGTGCCAGCAGCTTAAATCCGGGGAACTATGGCTACACCTTC. Translated, it gives CASSLNPGNYGYTF.

This clone was recorded at least ten times. The gene calls are TRBV4-3 and TRBJ2-1; weak D call: TRBD1 (6 bases). Germline assignment: CDR1 LGHNA and CDR2 YSLEER. The V gene lost 2 bases and the J gene lost 5 bases, with 16 bases spanning the gap. The CDR3 spans 16 residues. The chain's CDR3 is CASSQTTGIGHNEQFF. DNA for the CDR3: TGCGCCAGCAGCCAAACTACAGGGATAGGGCACAATGAGCAGTTCTTC.

V and J are TRBV28 and TRBJ2-3; D might be TRBD1 (5 bases). CDR1 is MDHEN, CDR2 SYDVKM, per germline. The CDR3 has 13 residues. V lost 2 bases, J lost 7 bases, and 10 bases lay in between. The CDR3 sequence is CASSLPGMYTQYF. CDR3 sequence (DNA): TGTGCCAGCAGTTTACCAGGGATGTATACGCAGTATTTT. The variable domain in full, with the rest retrieved from reference TRBV28 and TRBJ2-3, is DVKVTQSSRYLVKRTGEKVFLECVQDMDHENMFWYRQDPGLGLRLIYFSYDVKMKEKGDIPEGYSVSREKKERFSLILESASTNQTSMYLCASSLPGMYTQYFGPGTRLTVL.

V gene TRBV19 combines with J gene TRBJ1-4; D gene ambiguous. Germline CDR1 is LNHDA and CDR2 is SQIVND (reference sequence). The CDR3 spans 14 residues. V was trimmed by 7 bases and J by 7 bases, leaving 16 bases between them. CDR3 in amino acids: CASTETWRGEKLFF. CDR3 nucleotides: TGTGCCAGTACCGAGACCTGGCGGGGTGAAAAACTGTTTTTT.

The rearrangement uses TRBV10-3 and TRBJ1-1; no definite D call. V lost 1 base and J 2 bases, leaving 8 bases between the germline ends. Germline V gene lookup returns CDR1 ENHRY and CDR2 SYGVKD. The CDR3 length is 14 residues. CDR3 amino acids: CAISELESNTEAFF. DNA of the CDR3: TGTGCCATCAGTGAGTTGGAGAGTAACACTGAAGCTTTCTTT.

The V gene is TRBV6-5, the J gene TRBJ1-3; 7 bases fit TRBD1. The CDR3 is 15 residues long. Germline V CDR1 and CDR2: MNHEY, SVGAGI. The ends lost 5 bases at V and 2 bases at J; junction bases unmatched: 6. CDR3 sequence: CASSGDRVAGNTIYF. The CDR3 nucleotides are TGTGCCAGCAGTGGAGACAGGGTGGCTGGAAACACCATATATTTT.

The chain uses TRBV7-9 and TRBJ1-1; D is possibly TRBD1 (6 bases). Trimming stripped 5 bases from V and 5 bases from J, with 12 bases between. Germline V gene data show CDR1 as SEHNR and CDR2 as FQNEAQ (reference sequence). The CDR3 sequence is 13 residues long. The CDR3, as DNA: TGTGCCAGCAGCCACAGGGTGGAGACTGAAGCTTTCTTT. Translation: CASSHRVETEAFF.

As regards this clone: At one boundary the junction diverges from the germline segment, which might be a read error. The J gene is TRBJ2-2, the V gene TRBV14, with 7 bases lining up with TRBD1. The CDR3 spans 16 residues. The V gene's germline CDR1 is SGHDN and CDR2 FVKESK. The CDR3 spells CASSQGTGRGTGELLF. In DNA form, the CDR3 reads TGTGCCAGCAGCCAAGGGACAGGAAGGGGGACCGGGGAGCTGCTTTTT.

This chain joins TRBV14 and TRBJ2-1; D is tentatively TRBD1 or TRBD2 (6 bases each). This CDR3 has 17 amino acids. V was shortened by 3 bases and J by 3 bases, with 18 bases between the two germline ends. Germline values: CDR1 SGHDN, CDR2 FVKESK. The CDR3 spells CASSQIKGGGYYNEQFF. The CDR3 DNA reads TGTGCCAGCAGCCAGATCAAAGGGGGAGGCTACTACAATGAGCAGTTCTTC.

The chain uses TRBV9 and TRBJ2-7; TRBD2 matches at 10 bases. There are 15 residues in the CDR3. The ends lost 4 bases at V and 2 bases at J; junction bases unmatched: 6. CDR1 and CDR2 (germline): SGDLS, YYNGEE. Here the CDR3 reads CASSSGTSAAYEQYF. CDR3 DNA: TGTGCCAGCAGCTCGGGGACTAGCGCAGCCTACGAGCAGTACTTC.

This chain uses TRBV2 with TRBJ2-7; D is possibly TRBD1 (6 bases). V was pared by 10 bases and J by 1 base, with 14 bases between. CDR1 and CDR2 from the germline V gene are SNHLY and FYNNEI. The CDR3 is 13 residues long. In nucleotides, the CDR3 is TGTGCCACTGGTGGGGACACGTCCTACGAGCAGTACTTC. It encodes CATGGDTSYEQYF.

This clone appeared a few times. This rearrangement joins TRBV5-1 to TRBJ1-1, with TRBD1 matching 10 bases. Germline values: CDR1 SGHRS, CDR2 YFSETQ. This CDR3 comprises 14 residues. V dropped 0 bases and J dropped 8; count of bases not matched to a gene: 4. In DNA form, the CDR3 reads TGCGCCAGCAGCTTGGCAGGGACAGGGGTGGAAGCTTTCTTT. Its protein is CASSLAGTGVEAFF.

The chain links TRBV7-3 to TRBJ2-7; 8 nucleotides line up with TRBD2. This CDR3 comprises 14 residues. The germline V gene encodes CDR1 SGHTA and CDR2 FQGTGA. V was pared by 4 bases and J by 6 bases, with 8 bases of the junction left unmatched. CDR3 amino acids: CASSSGLGMGEQYF. The CDR3 DNA sequence: TGTGCCAGCAGCTCGGGACTAGGAATGGGCGAGCAGTACTTC.

This chain connects TRBV10-3 to TRBJ1-1; D unclear. Trimming left V 7 bases short and J 0 bases short, with 15 bases between. The CDR3 consists of 15 residues. The V gene's germline CDR1 is ENHRY and CDR2 SYGVKD. The CDR3 region is CAIKEAAGLNTEAFF. The CDR3 nucleotides read TGTGCCATCAAGGAGGCGGCGGGGTTGAACACTGAAGCTTTCTTT.

The V call is TRBV7-2, the J call TRBJ2-3; no clear D gene. With 5 bases removed from V and 1 base from J, the gap between germline ends came to 7 bases. The CDR3 runs 13 residues. Germline-derived CDR1 and CDR2 are SGHTA and FQGNSA. The CDR3 region is CASSIAGTDTQYF. The CDR3 nucleotides are TGTGCCAGCAGCATCGCAGGCACAGATACGCAGTATTTT.

V usage is TRBV25-1 and J usage is TRBJ1-3; D not resolved. Germline lookup yields CDR1 MGHDK and CDR2 SYGVNS. The CDR3 consists of 15 residues. The ends were cut back, 3 bases at V and 9 bases at J, with 18 bases in the middle. This CDR3 is CASSDSRRFLRTIYF. The CDR3 DNA reads as TGTGCCAGCAGTGATTCCCGCAGGTTTCTCCGCACCATATATTTT.

This chain uses TRBV5-1 with TRBJ2-1; D may correspond to TRBD1 or TRBD2 (5 bases each). Looked up from germline, CDR1 is SGHRS and CDR2 is YFSETQ. The CDR3 is made up of 14 amino acids. Trimming stripped 9 bases from V and 4 bases from J, with 17 bases between. In DNA, the CDR3 is TGCGCCACCCAGGTGGGGGATTCATACAATGAGCAGTTCTTC. Amino acid sequence: CATQVGDSYNEQFF. The variable domain in full, completed from reference TRBV5-1 and TRBJ2-1, reads KAGVTQTPRYLIKTRGQQVTLSCSPISGHRSVSWYQQTPGQGLQFLFEYFSETQRNKGNFPGRFSGRQFSNSRSEMNVSTLELGDSALYLCATQVGDSYNEQFFGPGTRLTVL.